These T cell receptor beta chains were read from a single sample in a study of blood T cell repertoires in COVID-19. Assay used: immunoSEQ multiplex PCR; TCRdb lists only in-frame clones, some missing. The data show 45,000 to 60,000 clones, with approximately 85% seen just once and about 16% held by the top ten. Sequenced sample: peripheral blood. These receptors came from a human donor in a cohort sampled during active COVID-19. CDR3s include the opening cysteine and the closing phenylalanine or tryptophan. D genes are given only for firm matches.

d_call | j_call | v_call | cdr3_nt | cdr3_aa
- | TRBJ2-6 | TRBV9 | TGTGCCAGCAGCGTACAGGGCTCTGGGGCCAACGTCCTGACTTTC | CASSVQGSGANVLTF
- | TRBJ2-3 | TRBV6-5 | TGTGCCAGCAGGCCGGGACTGCACCGCACAGATACGCAGTATTTT | CASRPGLHRTDTQYF
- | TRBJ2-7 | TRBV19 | TGTGCCAGTAGTACCTCTGAACTGAGGCAGTACTTC | CASSTSELRQYF
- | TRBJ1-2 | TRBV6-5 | TGTGCCAGCAGTTACTCGAAGGGAGCTAACTATGGCTACACCTTC | CASSYSKGANYGYTF
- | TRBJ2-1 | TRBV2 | TGTGCCAGCAGTGCAGGACAGTTTCCGAGCTCCTACAATGAGCAGTTCTTC | CASSAGQFPSSYNEQFF
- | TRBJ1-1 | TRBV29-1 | TGCAGCGTTGCCAGGGCGTTGAACACTGAAGCTTTCTTT | CSVARALNTEAFF
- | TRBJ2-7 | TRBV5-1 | TGCGCCAGCAGCTACTTCCCCAGCGGTTCCTCCTACGAGCAGTACTTC | CASSYFPSGSSYEQYF
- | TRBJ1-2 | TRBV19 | TGTGCCAGTAGTGTCCAGGCAGGTGGCTACACCTTC | CASSVQAGGYTF
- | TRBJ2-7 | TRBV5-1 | TGCGCCAGCAGCCCGGACAGCCTCTCCTACGAGCAGTACTTC | CASSPDSLSYEQYF
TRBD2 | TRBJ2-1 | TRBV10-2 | TGCGCCAGCAATCGGGCGGGAGGGCCGAATGAGCAGTTCTTC | CASNRAGGPNEQFF
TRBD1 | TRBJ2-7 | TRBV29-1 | TGCAGCGTTAGGACAGGCCCCTACGAGCAGTACTTC | CSVRTGPYEQYF
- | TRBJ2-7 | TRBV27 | TGTGCCAGCAGCCGAATTCTACAGGGCTACGAGCAGTACTTC | CASSRILQGYEQYF
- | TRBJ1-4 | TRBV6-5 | TGTGCCAGCAGTTACTCTCGGGGTTCAACTAATGAAAAACTGTTTTTT | CASSYSRGSTNEKLFF
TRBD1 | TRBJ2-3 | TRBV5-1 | TGCGCCAGCAGTTCGGACAGGGGGATCCCAGATACGCAGTATTTT | CASSSDRGIPDTQYF
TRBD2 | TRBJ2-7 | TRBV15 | TGTGCCACCAGCAGAGGCGGGGGGGGGACAGAGCAGTACTTC | CATSRGGGGTEQYF
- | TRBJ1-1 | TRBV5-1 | TGCGCCAGCAGCTTGGGACAAGTGAACACTGAAGCTTTCTTT | CASSLGQVNTEAFF